This T cell receptor beta chain emerged from a study of type 1 and type 2 diabetes patients. This CDR3 spans 14 amino acids. Germline-derived CDR1 and CDR2 are DFQATT and SNEGSKA (reference sequence). V was cut by 5 bases and J by 4 bases, with 16 bases left in between. Amplification started from genomic DNA. Multiplex PCR with 30 forward and 13 reverse primers amplified the TCR beta CDR3. TCRdb redid the calling of the multiplex PCR reads with MiXCR, one entry per CDR3 protein. The sample includes about 290,000 distinct CDR3 sequences, over 45% of them seen just once. In this sample, this clonotype turned up a few times.

Material: peripheral blood mononuclear cells (PBMCs). This TCR was recovered from a man younger than 35 with type 2 diabetes. The genes are TRBV20-1 and TRBJ2-3; D assignment may be TRBD1 or TRBD2 (5 bases each). The CDR3 nucleotides read TGCAGTGCTTCACGACCGGGGCTGGCAGATACGCAGTATTTT. It yields the protein CSASRPGLADTQYF.